This TCR beta chain was retrieved from a study of chemoradiotherapy in HPV16-positive cancers. Study-level results: HPV-specific T cells were functionally defined from only a couple of HPV16-positive patients. In HPV16-positive patients, HPV-responsive T-cell expansion tracked better recurrence-free survival.

The repertoire was sequenced with immunoSEQ multiplex PCR; TCRdb's copy has only in-frame clones and lacks some. The table has about 53,000 clones, around 90% seen once. As for this clone: Its antigen is as yet unknown.

Specimen: blood, collected from a patient who underwent chemoradiotherapy. The clonotype comes from a human donor with HPV-associated anogenital cancer.

The CDR3 DNA follows: TGCGCCAGCAGCCCCCCGGGGTTACCCTACGAGCAGTACTTC. This encodes CASSPPGLPYEQYF. The rearrangement joins TRBV5-1 to TRBJ2-7, with D possibly matching TRBD2 (5 bases). CDR1 SGHRS and CDR2 YFSETQ come from the germline V gene. Trimming cost V 4 bases and J 2 bases, with 13 bases left between them. This CDR3 contains 14 residues. Drawing the rest from reference TRBV5-1 and TRBJ2-7, the complete variable domain is KAGVTQTPRYLIKTRGQQVTLSCSPISGHRSVSWYQQTPGQGLQFLFEYFSETQRNKGNFPGRFSGRQFSNSRSEMNVSTLELGDSALYLCASSPPGLPYEQYFGPGTRLTVT.